The rows below give T cell receptor beta chains drawn from one sample of a study of T-cell memory formation after mild COVID-19. TCRdb processed the 5' RACE reads anew with MiXCR; each CDR3 protein has one entry. The sample holds under 550,000 distinct CDR3 sequences, around a sixth seen once. Sequenced sample: PBMCs or a T cell subset sorted from them (not recorded which). The receptors stem from an adult woman who had mild COVID-19 (a few samples of this study predate the infection). Cell type and time point are not known. Both conserved end residues are part of each CDR3. Each record gives: V gene, CDR3 length, clone size, J gene, D gene, CDR3 DNA, CDR3 protein. The D gene is left open where the match is weak. Size is omitted from some rows. Given values are once, few, many or a class for expanded clones.

TRBV4-2,15,few,TRBJ1-2,NA,TGTGCCAGCAGCCAAGATAATTTTGGACGGTCCATTTACACCTTC,CASSQDNFGRSIYTF
TRBV5-1,16,NA,TRBJ1-1,NA,TGCGCCAGCAGCTTGGCCTTCCGAGAATCTGAGGGGAAAGCTTTCTTT,CASSLAFRESEGKAFF
TRBV20-1,15,few,TRBJ1-1,NA,TGCAGTGCTCCCCCAAGCGGCGGGGGGAACACTGAAGCTTTCTTT,CSAPPSGGGNTEAFF
TRBV19,15,NA,TRBJ2-1,NA,TGTGCCAGTAGTATATCGGTTGGCTCCTACAATGAGCAGTTCTTC,CASSISVGSYNEQFF
TRBV29-1,12,few,TRBJ2-3,TRBD1,TGCAGCGCGGACAGGGGTAAAGATACGCAGTATTTT,CSADRGKDTQYF
TRBV3-1,14,once,TRBJ1-1,NA,TGTGCCAGCAGCCAAGTACTGGTGAACACTGAAGCTTTCTTT,CASSQVLVNTEAFF
TRBV14,15,many,TRBJ2-7,NA,TGTGCCAGCAGCCAAGGGCGCCGATTCTCCTACGAGCAGTACTTC,CASSQGRRFSYEQYF
TRBV19,15,NA,TRBJ2-5,TRBD2,TGTGCCAGTAGTATAGCCCGGACTAGGGTAGAGACCCAGTACTTC,CASSIARTRVETQYF
TRBV5-8,13,NA,TRBJ2-3,NA,TGTGCCAGCAGCTTCGGCGGGCCAGATACGCAGTATTTT,CASSFGGPDTQYF
TRBV20-1,12,NA,TRBJ2-5,NA,TGCAGTGCTATTCTAGTTGGAGAGACCCAGTACTTC,CSAILVGETQYF
TRBV20-1,15,NA,TRBJ2-7,TRBD2,TGCAGTGCTAGAGATGTCCCTAGCGGGGGAAGCGAGCAGTACTTC,CSARDVPSGGSEQYF
TRBV20-1,12,many,TRBJ1-4,NA,TGCAGTGCTAGATTCGCTAATGAAAAACTGTTTTTT,CSARFANEKLFF
TRBV7-9,14,few,TRBJ1-2,NA,TGTGCCAGCAGCTTAGCAGGACCCATCTATGGCTACACCTTC,CASSLAGPIYGYTF
TRBV4-3,18,NA,TRBJ2-1,NA,TGCGCCAGCAGCCAAGAGCGACCCGGACAGAGCTCCTACAATGAGCAGTTCTTC,CASSQERPGQSSYNEQFF
TRBV7-2,19,few,TRBJ2-7,TRBD2,TGTGCCAGCAGCTCGTGGACGGCCGCATACTCTAGGCGGGAGAACGAGCAGTACTTC,CASSSWTAAYSRRENEQYF
TRBV20-1,18,NA,TRBJ2-3,NA,TGCAGTGCTATCGAGCAAGTTGTTTCCGAGTTAAACTCAGATACGCAGTATTTT,CSAIEQVVSELNSDTQYF
TRBV18,14,NA,TRBJ2-5,TRBD2,TGTGCCAGCTCAAAAGGACTAGTCTCAGAGACCCAGTACTTC,CASSKGLVSETQYF
TRBV3-1,18,few,TRBJ2-1,NA,TGTGCCAGCAGCCAAGCCGGGGGCGAAATCCTCTCCTACAATGAGCAGTTCTTC,CASSQAGGEILSYNEQFF
TRBV7-9,16,few,TRBJ2-5,TRBD2,TGTGCCAGCAGCTTAGGCCCGACTAGCGGCCAAGAGACCCAGTACTTC,CASSLGPTSGQETQYF
TRBV5-1,15,few,TRBJ2-2,NA,TGCGCCAGTGACGCCCGGGAGTTAGGCACCGGGGAGCTGTTTTTT,CASDARELGTGELFF
TRBV27,13,few,TRBJ2-7,NA,TGTGCCAGCAGTTATAGCGAGTTCTACGAGCAGTACTTC,CASSYSEFYEQYF
TRBV18,16,NA,TRBJ2-7,NA,TGTGCCAGCTCACCACCGGTGGCAGTCGATGGGGGGGAGCAGTACTTC,CASSPPVAVDGGEQYF
TRBV2,15,NA,TRBJ1-5,NA,TGTGCCAGCAGTAGGAACCAGGGGAGGAATCAGCCCCAGCATTTT,CASSRNQGRNQPQHF
TRBV10-3,15,many,TRBJ2-7,NA,TGTGCCATCAGTGAGTCTGGGGGGAGCTCCTACGAGCAGTACTTC,CAISESGGSSYEQYF
TRBV12-3/TRBV12-4,16,NA,TRBJ1-5,NA,TGTGCCAGCAGAGCCTTCGGCCTCGTGGGCAATCAGCCCCAGCATTTT,CASRAFGLVGNQPQHF
TRBV19,14,NA,TRBJ1-4,NA,TGTGCCAGTAGTATCGGGACTAGAGGTGAAAAACTGTTTTTT,CASSIGTRGEKLFF
TRBV20-1,13,few,TRBJ1-1,NA,TGCAGTGCTACCGGCAGGGTATCCACTGAAGCTTTCTTT,CSATGRVSTEAFF
TRBV7-3,18,many,TRBJ2-6,TRBD1,TGTGCCAGCAGCTTAAGGGACAGGTTTTACTCTGGGGCCAACGTCCTGACTTTC,CASSLRDRFYSGANVLTF
TRBV5-1,16,few,TRBJ2-1,TRBD2,TGCGCCAGCAGGCCCCCCGGGACTAGCGCCTTCAATGAGCAGTTCTTC,CASRPPGTSAFNEQFF
TRBV4-2,15,few,TRBJ2-5,TRBD2,TGTGCCAGCAGCCAAGACGGGACTACTCAAGAGACCCAGTACTTC,CASSQDGTTQETQYF
TRBV6-1,16,NA,TRBJ2-1,NA,TGTGCCAGCGTCCAGATAGGAGAGGGGGGTGGTAATGAGCAGTTCTTC,CASVQIGEGGGNEQFF
TRBV6-5,15,few,TRBJ1-1,NA,TGTGCCAGCAGTTACTCGATCGGGGTGAACACTGAAGCTTTCTTT,CASSYSIGVNTEAFF
TRBV10-3,16,NA,TRBJ2-7,TRBD1,TGTGCCATCGGCTCTTCGGGGACAGGGTTGAAGGACGAGCAGTACTTC,CAIGSSGTGLKDEQYF
TRBV20-1,17,NA,TRBJ2-3,TRBD2,TGCAGTGCCAAGACTAGCGGGAGCACGACAGTTACAGATACGCAGTATTTT,CSAKTSGSTTVTDTQYF
TRBV9,15,NA,TRBJ2-7,TRBD2,TGTGCCAGCAGCTTGGCGGGAGCCCCTTCCTACGAGCAGTACTTC,CASSLAGAPSYEQYF
TRBV29-1,14,NA,TRBJ1-1,NA,TGCAGCGTTTGGGGGGGCAGCGTGAACACTGAAGCTTTCTTT,CSVWGGSVNTEAFF
TRBV12-3/TRBV12-4,12,NA,TRBJ2-7,NA,TGTGCCAGCAGTTTAAATCCATACGAGCAGTACTTC,CASSLNPYEQYF